What follows are 10 T cell receptor beta chains derived from one specimen sequenced in a study of cytomegalovirus exposure and HLA in healthy donors (dated by TCRdb to about 2017). Receptor amplification or capture employed the immunoSEQ multiplex PCR assay. For the multiplex PCR, a mixture combining 60 forward primers for TCR Vbeta segments and 13 reverse primers for TCR Jbeta segments was used. Sourced from immuneACCESS, this table was stored by TCRdb with only in-frame sequences that have V and J called. A share of the clones is absent; for the studies checked, an unresolved V gene accounts for under half, and the remainder has no known explanation. The sample table records over 100,000 clones. The ten largest clones take up about 1.5% of the sample. Sequenced input: PBMCs. The receptor source for this set is a woman aged 35 to 49 in good health and CMV-seropositive.

The chain couples TRBV6-1 to TRBJ2-3, with a possible D match to TRBD1 (6 bases). Per the germline V gene, CDR1 is MNHNS and CDR2 is SASEGT. Trimming left V 2 bases short and J 4 bases short, with 10 bases between. The CDR3 covers 14 residues. CDR3 region: CASSEPTGPDTQYF. DNA for the CDR3: TGTGCCAGCAGTGAACCGACAGGCCCAGATACGCAGTATTTT.

The chain employs TRBV7-2 and TRBJ1-4; D not certain. This CDR3 comprises 14 residues. From germline, CDR1 is SGHTA and CDR2 FQGNSA. Trimming removed 4 bases from V and 7 bases from J, with 13 bases in between. CDR3 residues: CASSSRLGAEKLFF. As DNA, the CDR3 is TGTGCCAGCAGCTCACGGCTGGGAGCTGAAAAACTGTTTTTT.

V and J are TRBV5-4 and TRBJ2-1, with D maybe TRBD2 (5 bases). Germline CDR1 is SGHNT and CDR2 is YYREEE (reference sequence). The CDR3 consists of 14 residues. The V end was cut by 1 base, the J end by 7 bases, with 12 bases between. This chain's CDR3 is CASSLSGYGNEQFF. The CDR3 nucleotides read TGTGCCAGCAGCTTGTCGGGATATGGGAATGAGCAGTTCTTC.

The chain's CDR3 is CASSIDLNRGGGELFF. Here the CDR3 DNA reads TGTGCCAGTAGTATAGATCTAAACAGGGGAGGCGGGGAGCTGTTTTTT. The chain recombines TRBV19 with TRBJ2-2; D possibly corresponds to TRBD1 (7 bases). CDR1 and CDR2 (germline): LNHDA, SQIVND (reference sequence). V was pared by 0 bases and J by 7 bases, with 15 bases between. The CDR3 length is 16 residues.

The chain employs TRBV19 and TRBJ1-5; D possibly corresponds to TRBD1 (5 bases). Germline V gene data show CDR1 as LNHDA and CDR2 as SQIVND (reference sequence). Trimming cost V 3 bases and J 0 bases, with 12 bases left between them. The CDR3 runs to 16 residues. This CDR3 is CASSIGGVYSNQPQHF. DNA of the CDR3: TGTGCCAGTAGTATTGGGGGGGTCTATAGCAATCAGCCCCAGCATTTT. The complete variable domain, with remaining parts taken from reference TRBV19 and TRBJ1-5, reads DGGITQSPKYLFRKEGQNVTLSCEQNLNHDAMYWYRQDPGQGLRLIYYSQIVNDFQKGDIAEGYSVSREKKESFPLTVTSAQKNPTAFYLCASSIGGVYSNQPQHFGDGTRLSIL.

This CDR3 reads CASSLYGTNYGYTF. As DNA, the CDR3 is TGTGCCAGCAGCTTGTATGGGACAAACTATGGCTACACCTTC. This chain connects TRBV5-5 to TRBJ1-2; the D gene is possibly TRBD1 (6 bases). The V end was cut by 1 base, the J end by 2 bases, with 9 bases between. The CDR3 contains 14 residues. Germline CDR1 is SGHKS and CDR2 is YYEKEE (reference sequence).

The chain couples TRBV7-3 to TRBJ1-2; tentatively, D is TRBD1 (6 bases). Germline V gene data show CDR1 as SGHTA and CDR2 as FQGTGA. The V end was cut by 5 bases, the J end by 11 bases, with 18 bases between. This CDR3 is built from 13 residues. In DNA, the CDR3 is TGTGCCAGCAGCCCCACTACAGGGTACTCGTACACCTTC. It codes for CASSPTTGYSYTF.

J is TRBJ1-1 and V is TRBV10-3; tentative D call: TRBD1 (5 bases). The V gene's germline CDR1 is ENHRY and CDR2 SYGVKD. V was cut by 4 bases and J by 4 bases, with 7 bases left in between. The CDR3 loop spans 12 amino acids. CDR3 bases: TGTGCCATCAGTGCGCAGGGCACTGAAGCTTTCTTT. This gives the protein CAISAQGTEAFF.

CDR3 loop: CASSLSGLAAYNEQFF. CDR3 in DNA: TGTGCCAGCAGTTTATCGGGACTAGCGGCCTACAATGAGCAGTTCTTC. The J gene is TRBJ2-1, the V gene TRBV28, with 11 bases identical to TRBD2. V trimming: 1 base; J trimming: 2 bases; junction bases outside the gene matches: 1. Germline V lookup: CDR1 MDHEN, CDR2 SYDVKM. The CDR3 is 16 residues long.

The chain links TRBV10-3 to TRBJ2-7; TRBD1 might be the D (6 bases). V was trimmed by 4 bases and J by 3 bases, leaving 16 bases between them. The germline V gene encodes CDR1 ENHRY and CDR2 SYGVKD. The length of the CDR3 is 15 residues. CDR3 protein: CAISGVSQGFYEQYF. The DNA of the CDR3 is TGTGCCATCAGTGGGGTGTCACAGGGTTTCTACGAGCAGTACTTC.